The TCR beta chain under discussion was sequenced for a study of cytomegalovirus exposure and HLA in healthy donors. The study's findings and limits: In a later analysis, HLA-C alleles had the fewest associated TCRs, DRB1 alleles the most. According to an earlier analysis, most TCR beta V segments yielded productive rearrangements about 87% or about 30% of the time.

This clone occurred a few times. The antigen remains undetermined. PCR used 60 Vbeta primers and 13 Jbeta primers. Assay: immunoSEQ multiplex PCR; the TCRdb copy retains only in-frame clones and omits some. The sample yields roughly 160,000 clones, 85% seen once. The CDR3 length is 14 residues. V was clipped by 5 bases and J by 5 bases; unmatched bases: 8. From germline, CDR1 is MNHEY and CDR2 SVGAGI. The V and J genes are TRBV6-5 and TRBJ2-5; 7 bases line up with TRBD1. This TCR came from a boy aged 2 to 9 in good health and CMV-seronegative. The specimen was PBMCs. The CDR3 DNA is TGTGCCAGCAGTGAAGGCAGGGGGATGGAGACCCAGTACTTC. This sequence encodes CASSEGRGMETQYF.